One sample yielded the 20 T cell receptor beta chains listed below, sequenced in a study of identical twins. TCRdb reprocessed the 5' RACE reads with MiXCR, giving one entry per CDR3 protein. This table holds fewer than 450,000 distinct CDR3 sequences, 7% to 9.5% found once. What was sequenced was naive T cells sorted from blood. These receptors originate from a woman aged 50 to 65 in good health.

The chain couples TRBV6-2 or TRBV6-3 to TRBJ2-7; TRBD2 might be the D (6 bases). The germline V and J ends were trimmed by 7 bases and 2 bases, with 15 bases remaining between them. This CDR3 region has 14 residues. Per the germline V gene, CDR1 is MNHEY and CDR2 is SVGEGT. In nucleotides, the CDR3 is TGTGCCAGCACCCAGCGGGCCCGACCCTACGAGCAGTACTTC. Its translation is CASTQRARPYEQYF.

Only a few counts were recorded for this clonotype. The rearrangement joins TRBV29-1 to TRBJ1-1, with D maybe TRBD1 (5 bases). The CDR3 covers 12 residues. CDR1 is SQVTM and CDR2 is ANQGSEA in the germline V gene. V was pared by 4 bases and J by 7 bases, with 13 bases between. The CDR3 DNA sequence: TGCAGCGTTGTGGGCCCAGGGTTTGAAGCTTTCTTT. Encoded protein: CSVVGPGFEAFF.

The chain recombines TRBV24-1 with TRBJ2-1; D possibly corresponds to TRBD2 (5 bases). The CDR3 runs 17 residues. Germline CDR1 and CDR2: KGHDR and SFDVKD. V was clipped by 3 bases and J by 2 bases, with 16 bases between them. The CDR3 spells CATSDRAPGIPYNEQFF. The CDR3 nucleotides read TGTGCCACCAGTGATAGGGCACCCGGGATCCCCTACAATGAGCAGTTCTTC.

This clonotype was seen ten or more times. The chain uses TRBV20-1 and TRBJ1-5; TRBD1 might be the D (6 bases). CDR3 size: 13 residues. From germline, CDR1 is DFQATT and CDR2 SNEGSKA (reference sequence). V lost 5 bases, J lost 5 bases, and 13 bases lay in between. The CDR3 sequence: CSAQTGFYQPQHF. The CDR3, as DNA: TGCAGTGCTCAAACAGGGTTCTATCAGCCCCAGCATTTT.

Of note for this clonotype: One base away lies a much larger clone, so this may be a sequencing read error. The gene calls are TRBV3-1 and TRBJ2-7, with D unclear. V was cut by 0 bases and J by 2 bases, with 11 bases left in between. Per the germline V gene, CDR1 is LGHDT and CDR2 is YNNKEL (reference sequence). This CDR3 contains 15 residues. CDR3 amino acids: CASSQEPRSTYEQYF. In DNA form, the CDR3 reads TGTGCCAGCAGCCAAGAGCCGAGATCAACCTACGAGCAGTACTTC.

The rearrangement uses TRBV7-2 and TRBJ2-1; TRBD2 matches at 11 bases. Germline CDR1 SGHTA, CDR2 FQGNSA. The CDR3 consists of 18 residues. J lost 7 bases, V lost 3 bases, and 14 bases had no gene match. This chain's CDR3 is CASSLELAGATRGNEQFF. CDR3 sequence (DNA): TGTGCCAGCAGCTTGGAACTAGCGGGAGCTACGAGGGGGAATGAGCAGTTCTTC. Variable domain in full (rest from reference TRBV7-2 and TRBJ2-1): GAGVSQSPSNKVTEKGKDVELRCDPISGHTALYWYRQSLGQGLEFLIYFQGNSAPDKSGLPSDRFSAERTGGSVSTLTIQRTQQEDSAVYLCASSLELAGATRGNEQFFGPGTRLTVL.

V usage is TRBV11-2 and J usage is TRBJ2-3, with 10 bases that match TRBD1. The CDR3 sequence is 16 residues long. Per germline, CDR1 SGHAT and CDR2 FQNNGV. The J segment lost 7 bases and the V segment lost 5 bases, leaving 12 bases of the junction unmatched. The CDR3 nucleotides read TGTGCCAGCAGCGTAGGACGGACAGGGGGTGTAAATACGCAGTATTTT. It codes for CASSVGRTGGVNTQYF.

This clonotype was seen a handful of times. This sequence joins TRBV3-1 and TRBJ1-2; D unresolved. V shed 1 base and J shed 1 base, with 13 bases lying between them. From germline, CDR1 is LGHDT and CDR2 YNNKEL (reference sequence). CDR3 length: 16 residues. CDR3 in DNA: TGTGCCAGCAGCCAAGTGCCCAGGAAACTTAACTATGGCTACACCTTC. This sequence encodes CASSQVPRKLNYGYTF.

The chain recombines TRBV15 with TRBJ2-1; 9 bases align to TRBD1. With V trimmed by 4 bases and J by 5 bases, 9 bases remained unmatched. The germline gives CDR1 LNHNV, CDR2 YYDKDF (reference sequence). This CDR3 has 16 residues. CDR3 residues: CATSISPGQGNNEQFF. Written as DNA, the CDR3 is TGTGCCACCAGCATCAGTCCGGGACAGGGCAACAATGAGCAGTTCTTC. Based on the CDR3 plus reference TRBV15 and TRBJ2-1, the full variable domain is DAMVIQNPRYQVTQFGKPVTLSCSQTLNHNVMYWYQQKSSQAPKLLFHYYDKDFNNEADTPDNFQSRRPNTSFCFLDIRSPGLGDTAMYLCATSISPGQGNNEQFFGPGTRLTVL.

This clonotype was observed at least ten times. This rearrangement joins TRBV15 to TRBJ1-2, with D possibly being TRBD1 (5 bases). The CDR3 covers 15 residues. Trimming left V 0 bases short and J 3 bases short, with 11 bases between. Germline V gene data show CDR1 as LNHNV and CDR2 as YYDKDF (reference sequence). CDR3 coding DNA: TGTGCCACCAGCAGAGACTTTGGGGACCACTATGGCTACACCTTC. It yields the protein CATSRDFGDHYGYTF.

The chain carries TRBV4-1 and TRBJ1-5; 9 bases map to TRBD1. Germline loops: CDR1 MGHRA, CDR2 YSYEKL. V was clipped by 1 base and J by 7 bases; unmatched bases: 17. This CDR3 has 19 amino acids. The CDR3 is CASSQGLLGQGRSRQPQHF. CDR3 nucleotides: TGCGCCAGCAGCCAAGGCTTACTAGGACAGGGGCGTTCTAGACAGCCCCAGCATTTT.

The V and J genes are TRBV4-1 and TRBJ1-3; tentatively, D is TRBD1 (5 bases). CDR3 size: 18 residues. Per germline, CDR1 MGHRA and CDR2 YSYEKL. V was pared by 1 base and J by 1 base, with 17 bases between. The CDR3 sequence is CASSQGPIGGSSGNTIYF. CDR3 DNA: TGCGCCAGCAGCCAAGGGCCGATCGGGGGATCGTCTGGAAACACCATATATTTT.

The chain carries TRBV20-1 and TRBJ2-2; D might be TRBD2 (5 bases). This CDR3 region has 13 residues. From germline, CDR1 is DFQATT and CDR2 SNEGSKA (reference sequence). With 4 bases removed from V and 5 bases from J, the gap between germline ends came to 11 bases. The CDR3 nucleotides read TGCAGTGCTAAGTCCGGGGATACCGGGGAGCTGTTTTTT. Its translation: CSAKSGDTGELFF.

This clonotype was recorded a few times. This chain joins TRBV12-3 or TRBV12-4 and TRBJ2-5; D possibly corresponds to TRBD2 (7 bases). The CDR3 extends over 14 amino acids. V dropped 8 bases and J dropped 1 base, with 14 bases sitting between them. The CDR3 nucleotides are TGTGCCAGCGGCTGGGGGGGCTCCCAAGAGACCCAGTACTTC. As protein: CASGWGGSQETQYF.

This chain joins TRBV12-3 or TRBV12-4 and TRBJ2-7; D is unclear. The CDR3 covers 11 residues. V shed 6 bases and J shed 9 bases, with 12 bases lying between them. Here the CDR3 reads CASSPAQRQYF. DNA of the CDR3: TGTGCCAGCAGCCCAGCACAAAGGCAGTACTTC.

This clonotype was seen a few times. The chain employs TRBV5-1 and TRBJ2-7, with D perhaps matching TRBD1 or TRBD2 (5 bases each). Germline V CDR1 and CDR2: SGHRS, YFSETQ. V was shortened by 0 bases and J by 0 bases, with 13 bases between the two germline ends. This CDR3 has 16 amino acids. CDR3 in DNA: TGCGCCAGCAGCTTGGTTCCGGGACGGCTCTCCTACGAGCAGTACTTC. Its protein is CASSLVPGRLSYEQYF.

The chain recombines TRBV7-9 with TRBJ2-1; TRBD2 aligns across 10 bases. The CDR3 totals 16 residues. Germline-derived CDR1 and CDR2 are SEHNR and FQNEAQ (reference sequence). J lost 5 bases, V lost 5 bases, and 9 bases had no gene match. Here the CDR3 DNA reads TGTGCCAGCAGCCTAGGGCTAGCGGGAGCGGACAATGAGCAGTTCTTC. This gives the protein CASSLGLAGADNEQFF. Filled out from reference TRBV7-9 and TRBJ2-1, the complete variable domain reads DTGVSQNPRHKITKRGQNVTFRCDPISEHNRLYWYRQTLGQGPEFLTYFQNEAQLEKSRLLSDRFSAERPKGSFSTLEIQRTEQGDSAMYLCASSLGLAGADNEQFFGPGTRLTVL.

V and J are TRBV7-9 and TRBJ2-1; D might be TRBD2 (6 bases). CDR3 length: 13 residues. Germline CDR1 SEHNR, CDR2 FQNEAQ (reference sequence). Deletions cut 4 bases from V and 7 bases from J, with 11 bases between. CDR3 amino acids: CASSSGLLNEQFF. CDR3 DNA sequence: TGTGCCAGCAGCTCGGGACTCTTAAATGAGCAGTTCTTC.

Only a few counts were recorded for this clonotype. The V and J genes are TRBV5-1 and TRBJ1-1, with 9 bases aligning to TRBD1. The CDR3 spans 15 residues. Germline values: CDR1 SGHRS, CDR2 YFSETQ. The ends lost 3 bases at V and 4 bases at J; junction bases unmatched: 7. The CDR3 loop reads CASSYRQGVSTEAFF. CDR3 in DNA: TGCGCCAGCAGCTATCGACAGGGGGTAAGCACTGAAGCTTTCTTT.

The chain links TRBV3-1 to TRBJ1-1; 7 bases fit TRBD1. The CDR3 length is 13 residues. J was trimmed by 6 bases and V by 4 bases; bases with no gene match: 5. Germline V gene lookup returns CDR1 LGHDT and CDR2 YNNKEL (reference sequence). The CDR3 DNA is TGTGCCAGCAGCCCAACGAGGGGGCCTGAAGCTTTCTTT. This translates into CASSPTRGPEAFF.